The 21 T cell receptor beta chains below all came from one sample that was sequenced in a study of blood T cell repertoires in COVID-19. This table comes from immunoSEQ multiplex PCR, and its TCRdb copy is limited to in-frame clones, with some not included. The table shows about 150,000 clones, with over 80% occurring only once. The sequenced material came from peripheral blood. These receptors came from a woman in her sixties or seventies with acute or convalescent COVID-19.

The chain joins TRBV24-1 to TRBJ2-1; 10 positions match TRBD1. From germline, CDR1 is KGHDR and CDR2 SFDVKD. This CDR3 contains 16 residues. V lost 7 bases to trimming and J lost 9 bases; unmatched junction nucleotides: 14. Written as DNA, the CDR3 is TGTGCCACCAGGAATGGGGGACAGGGGTCTGATGGTGAGCAGTTCTTC. It is translated as CATRNGGQGSDGEQFF.

The gene calls are TRBV7-2 and TRBJ1-2; 11 positions agree with TRBD1. The CDR3 is 13 amino acids. Unmatched junction bases numbered 3, after V lost 5 bases and J lost 7 bases. Germline V lookup: CDR1 SGHTA, CDR2 FQGNSA. CDR3 sequence: CASSQGQGGGYTF. The CDR3 region has the DNA TGTGCCAGCAGCCAGGGACAGGGGGGTGGCTACACCTTC.

The chain carries TRBV27 and TRBJ2-7; TRBD1 aligns across 10 bases. Germline CDR1 and CDR2: MNHEY and SMNVEV (reference sequence). The ends lost 2 bases at V and 5 bases at J; junction bases unmatched: 6. The length of the CDR3 is 15 residues. In nucleotides, the CDR3 is TGTGCCAGCAGTTTACGGGACAGGGGATTCCACGAGCAGTACTTC. Encoded protein: CASSLRDRGFHEQYF.

The chain combines TRBV9 with TRBJ1-2, with 7 bases identical to TRBD1. V shed 4 bases and J 2 bases; nucleotides not matched to a gene: 8. Germline V gene lookup returns CDR1 SGDLS and CDR2 YYNGEE. The CDR3 spans 15 residues. CDR3 DNA sequence: TGTGCCAGCAGCCCAGGACAGGTAATCAACTATGGCTACACCTTC. Translated: CASSPGQVINYGYTF.

This clone has more than one count but fewer than ten. V is TRBV6-5 and J is TRBJ1-5, with 7 bases that match TRBD1. J lost 11 bases, V lost 4 bases, and 8 bases had no gene match. The germline gives CDR1 MNHEY, CDR2 SVGAGI. This CDR3 is built from 13 residues. The CDR3 DNA sequence: TGTGCCAGCAGTTCTTACAGGGGAGAGTCCCAGCATTTT. Its protein product is CASSSYRGESQHF.

This chain links TRBV5-1 with TRBJ2-3; 7 bases match TRBD2. CDR1 is SGHRS, CDR2 YFSETQ, per germline. V was pared by 2 bases and J by 1 base, with 16 bases of the junction left unmatched. This CDR3 is 19 amino acids long. CDR3 region: CASSFGASGTAKRTDTQYF. The DNA for the CDR3 is TGCGCCAGCAGCTTTGGGGCTAGCGGCACCGCGAAGCGCACAGATACGCAGTATTTT.

This chain connects TRBV18 to TRBJ1-2, with TRBD1 identical over 8 bases. With V trimmed by 3 bases and J by 4 bases, 19 bases remained unmatched. The germline V gene has CDR1 KGHSH and CDR2 LQKENI. The CDR3 is 19 residues long. The CDR3 DNA reads as TGTGCCAGCTCACCCGACAGGGGATACCTGGATCCCCCTGGCTATGGCTACACCTTC. Residues: CASSPDRGYLDPPGYGYTF.

The rearrangement links TRBV27 to TRBJ1-1; unclear D gene. The CDR3 totals 14 residues. Trimming pared 5 bases from V and 1 base from J, leaving 11 bases between. Germline lookup yields CDR1 MNHEY and CDR2 SMNVEV (reference sequence). The CDR3 region is CASSRSLWNTEAFF. As DNA, the CDR3 is TGTGCCAGCAGTCGGTCCCTCTGGAACACTGAAGCTTTCTTT.

J is TRBJ2-5 and V is TRBV18, with TRBD1 as a possible D gene (5 bases). Germline V lookup: CDR1 KGHSH, CDR2 LQKENI. V was cut by 3 bases and J by 0 bases, with 8 bases left in between. The CDR3 covers 14 residues. DNA for the CDR3: TGTGCCAGCTCACCGAAGGGGTACCAAGAGACCCAGTACTTC. Protein: CASSPKGYQETQYF.

J is TRBJ2-1 and V is TRBV18; tentatively, D is TRBD1 (5 bases). V was pared by 1 base and J by 9 bases, with 10 bases between. CDR3 length equals 13 residues. Germline V gene sequence: CDR1 KGHSH, CDR2 LQKENI. The CDR3 bases are TGTGCCAGCTCACCACGGACCACAGGTGAGCAGTTCTTC. Residues: CASSPRTTGEQFF.

The CDR3 is CASSMTGGSNQPQHF. CDR3 nucleotides: TGTGCCAGCAGCATGACAGGGGGTAGTAATCAGCCCCAGCATTTT. The chain combines TRBV6-2 or TRBV6-3 with TRBJ1-5; TRBD1 aligns across 9 bases. Unmatched junction bases numbered 7, after V lost 6 bases and J lost 4 bases. The CDR3 loop spans 15 amino acids. Germline values: CDR1 MNHEY, CDR2 SVGEGT.

The chain links TRBV6-1 to TRBJ1-1; 7 bases line up with TRBD1. The CDR3 runs 16 residues. The V segment lost 4 bases and the J segment 11 bases; nucleotides outside the gene matches: 19. CDR1 and CDR2 from the germline V gene are MNHNS and SASEGT. CDR3: CASSGGLGRGKSGAFF. The CDR3 bases are TGTGCCAGCAGTGGTGGATTGGGCAGGGGGAAATCTGGCGCTTTCTTT.

This chain connects TRBV2 to TRBJ2-7, with 8 bases fitting TRBD1. The V segment lost 7 bases and the J segment 7 bases; nucleotides outside the gene matches: 12. From germline, CDR1 is SNHLY and CDR2 FYNNEI. CDR3 length: 14 residues. CDR3 sequence (DNA): TGTGCCAGCATCGGGCGTCAGGGGGCGAATGAGCAGTACTTC. This encodes CASIGRQGANEQYF.

In its sample, this clone was seen a few times. The chain is built from TRBV10-3 and TRBJ1-1; D possibly corresponds to TRBD1 (6 bases). The CDR3 has 14 residues. V was clipped by 6 bases and J by 4 bases, with 15 bases between them. Germline V gene data show CDR1 as ENHRY and CDR2 as SYGVKD. The CDR3 loop is CAISKQGEGTEAFF. The CDR3 DNA sequence: TGTGCCATCAGCAAACAGGGAGAGGGCACTGAAGCTTTCTTT.

As for this clone: The sample carries other DNA sequences with the same CDR3. J is TRBJ1-2 and V is TRBV27; possible D gene TRBD1, 5 bases. Per germline, CDR1 MNHEY and CDR2 SMNVEV (reference sequence). Between the trimmed V and J ends, which lost 6 bases and 4 bases, there was a span of 9 bases. The length of the CDR3 is 12 residues. The CDR3 region has the DNA TGTGCCAGCAGCACGGGGGGCTATGGCTACACCTTC. As protein: CASSTGGYGYTF.

This clone was seen just once. This chain connects TRBV3-1 (or the pseudogene TRBV3-2) to TRBJ2-3; 8 positions match TRBD2. This CDR3 has 15 amino acids. Trimming at V came to 4 bases and at J to 5 bases, leaving 8 bases not matched to a gene. CDR1 and CDR2 (germline): LGHDT, YNNKEL (reference sequence). The CDR3, as DNA: TGTGCCAGCAGCCGATATAGCGGGGAGGGAGATACGCAGTATTTT. Encoded protein: CASSRYSGEGDTQYF.

The chain links TRBV21-1 to TRBJ1-2. TRBV21-1 is termed a pseudogene. The CDR3 has 13 residues. DNA for the CDR3: TGTGCCAGCGGACGCCCCGGGATTTGTGGCTACACCTTC. This translates into CASGRPGICGYTF.

This sequence joins TRBV28 and TRBJ1-4; D call uncertain. V was trimmed by 4 bases and J by 8 bases, leaving 8 bases between them. This CDR3 spans 12 amino acids. Germline CDR1 and CDR2: MDHEN and SYDVKM. The CDR3 here is CASSSLGEKLFF. As DNA, the CDR3 is TGTGCCAGCAGTTCTCTAGGCGAAAAACTGTTTTTT.

The chain employs TRBV7-2 and TRBJ2-3, with D possibly TRBD2 on 5 matching bases. Germline CDR1 and CDR2: SGHTA and FQGNSA. The V end lost 5 bases, the J end lost 5 bases, and 17 bases lay between the germline ends. The CDR3 spans 15 residues. The CDR3 region is CASSPAPGRGDTQYF. The CDR3 nucleotides are TGTGCCAGCAGCCCCGCTCCTGGTCGGGGAGATACGCAGTATTTT. Supplemented by reference TRBV7-2 and TRBJ2-3, the full variable domain reads GAGVSQSPSNKVTEKGKDVELRCDPISGHTALYWYRQSLGQGLEFLIYFQGNSAPDKSGLPSDRFSAERTGGSVSTLTIQRTQQEDSAVYLCASSPAPGRGDTQYFGPGTRLTVL.

Only a few counts were recorded for this clone. This chain joins TRBV2 and TRBJ2-2, with D perhaps matching TRBD1 (6 bases). The CDR3 totals 15 residues. Germline-derived CDR1 and CDR2 are SNHLY and FYNNEI. V lost 9 bases and J 4 bases, leaving 18 bases between the germline ends. The CDR3 nucleotides read TGTGCCAGTCAAACAGGGAAGAGTACCACCGGGGAGCTGTTTTTT. This translates into CASQTGKSTTGELFF.

The rearrangement joins TRBV7-9 to TRBJ1-1, with D perhaps matching TRBD1 (6 bases). The CDR3 covers 15 residues. Trimming cost V 5 bases and J 0 bases, with 13 bases left between them. From germline, CDR1 is SEHNR and CDR2 FQNEAQ (reference sequence). In DNA, the CDR3 is TGTGCCAGCAGCGGGTGGCAGGGGATGAACACTGAAGCTTTCTTT. Its protein is CASSGWQGMNTEAFF.